This entry concerns a single T cell receptor (beta chain). These data originate in a study of blood T cell repertoires in COVID-19. Study context: Collection of acute and convalescent COVID-19 samples took place in the United States, Italy and Spain. PBMCs, B-cell-depleted T cells, or T cells provided the cDNA or gDNA that made up the material.

Germline V lookup: CDR1 LNHDA, CDR2 SQIVND (reference sequence). V lost 9 bases and J lost 5; bases outside the gene matches: 13. The CDR3 totals 14 residues. Patients of the Seattle cohort, enrolled during active infection, were followed longitudinally. Authors' analysis steps: Scientists estimated how many nucleated cells there were by amplifying reference gene primers. Libraries were prepared by immunoSEQ multiplex PCR; TCRdb keeps only in-frame clonotypes and omits some of them. V and J calls and clone size are given by that table; D and trimming were obtained from the DNA. The sample lists 200,000 to 250,000 clones, 83% occurring once.

The chain joins TRBV19 to TRBJ2-7, with 7 positions matching TRBD1. The sample taken for sequencing was peripheral blood. The TCR was taken from a woman in her 30s with COVID-19, enrolled during active disease. The CDR3: CARAKIGTAHEQYF. CDR3 coding DNA: TGTGCCAGAGCCAAGATCGGGACAGCCCACGAGCAGTACTTC.